This T cell receptor beta chain was captured by sequencing in a study of beta chain features in type 1 diabetes. General study points: Reduced insertions and increased deletions marked VDJ junctions in type 1 diabetes patients. Naive, central memory and Treg TCRB repertoires appeared more alike in patients than in healthy donors. Among all four CD4+ subsets, Type 1 diabetes patients had TCRB CDR3s that were moderately but significantly shorter.

Note on this clone: No antigen is known for it.

Expressed TCRB transcripts were sequenced because the entire RNA isolate underwent reverse transcription. Here immunoSEQ multiplex PCR was the method, and the copy in TCRdb shows in-frame clones only, minus some. The data hold some 240,000 clones, with 16% observed a single time. Every sorted population was more than 95% pure. Sequencing was carried out using naive CD4+ T cells from blood. This receptor was obtained from a man aged 25-45 years with type 1 diabetes.

CDR3 sequence reads: CASKGRGGNEQFF. The CDR3 DNA reads as TGCGCCAGCAAGGGCAGGGGTGGGAATGAGCAGTTCTTC. The V call is TRBV23-1, the J call TRBJ2-1; TRBD1 is a possible D gene (6 bases). TRBV23-1 is given ORF status, its function remaining uncertain. Trimming removed 7 bases at V and 7 bases at J, with 14 bases between. The CDR3 extends over 13 amino acids.